The clone carrying this T cell receptor beta chain was seen a few times. Its matching antigen is unknown. Data came from immunoSEQ multiplex PCR; TCRdb stores just in-frame clones and leaves some out. The sample contains some 140,000 clones, roughly 90% of which appear only once. V was trimmed by 4 bases and J by 7 bases, leaving 16 bases between them. The CDR3 spans 14 residues. The germline V gene has CDR1 SGHAT and CDR2 FQNNGV. The data belong to a study of T cell responses to AZD1222 COVID-19 vaccine. Study-wide results and limits: Among spike-specific TCRs, nearly half reportedly target unmutated variant regions. Baseline seropositivity occurred in only a handful of AZD1222 recipients. Repertoire samples came only from after the peak T cell response. Regions 160-218 and 743-854 held dominance among vaccine-associated CD4 TCRs, which spanned spike.

This clonotype was obtained from an adult in good health. This material consisted of peripheral blood, taken on day 0 of AZD1222 vaccination. The chain combines TRBV11-2 with TRBJ1-2, with TRBD1 as a possible D gene (5 bases). The CDR3 sequence: CASSSDPTAAGYTF. The DNA for the CDR3 is TGTGCCAGCAGCTCCGACCCGACAGCCGCTGGCTACACCTTC.